The 5 T cell receptor beta chains below all came from one sample that was sequenced in a study of T cell changes during pregnancy in multiple sclerosis (dated by TCRdb to the late 2010s). Libraries were made using the immunoSEQ multiplex PCR assay. The table was pulled from immuneACCESS by TCRdb, which kept in-frame rearrangements only. Such tables lose some clones; where checked, under half of the loss comes from unresolved V genes, and the rest has no known cause. The table for this sample lists 90,000 to 95,000 clones; just under 95% of them were counted only once. The biggest ten clones account for around 4.1% of the sample. The sample was peripheral blood, taken in the first trimester of pregnancy. These receptors all come from a female donor with multiple sclerosis, enrolled in a pregnancy study.

By its share, this clone is medium-sized. The CDR3 DNA follows: TGTGCCAGCAGTGTACCGGGAGGGGGCTATGGCTACACCTTC. It encodes CASSVPGGGYGYTF. The V call is TRBV2, the J call TRBJ1-2; possible D gene TRBD1, 6 bases. The V end lost 4 bases, the J end lost 4 bases, and 13 bases lay between the germline ends. The CDR3 has 14 amino acids. Germline V gene lookup returns CDR1 SNHLY and CDR2 FYNNEI.

This clone was seen a single time. The chain recombines TRBV7-9 with TRBJ2-5; D might be TRBD1 (5 bases). Germline V gene data show CDR1 as SEHNR and CDR2 as FQNEAQ (reference sequence). The CDR3 loop spans 18 amino acids. V was cut by 1 base and J by 5 bases, with 23 bases left in between. The CDR3 region is CASSLEGSTQGFVETQYF. CDR3 DNA: TGTGCCAGCAGCTTAGAAGGGTCCACCCAGGGTTTCGTCGAGACCCAGTACTTC.

J is TRBJ2-1 and V is TRBV11-2, with TRBD2 identical over 10 bases. J gave up 7 bases and V 0 bases, and 9 bases lay outside the gene matches. Germline CDR1 SGHAT, CDR2 FQNNGV. The CDR3 runs 17 residues. The CDR3: CASSLELSGGASNEQFF. DNA of the CDR3: TGTGCCAGCAGCTTAGAACTCAGCGGGGGGGCCTCGAATGAGCAGTTCTTC. Full variable domain (remainder filled in from reference TRBV11-2 and TRBJ2-1): EAGVAQSPRYKIIEKRQSVAFWCNPISGHATLYWYQQILGQGPKLLIQFQNNGVVDDSQLPKDRFSAERLKGVDSTLKIQPAKLEDSAVYLCASSLELSGGASNEQFFGPGTRLTVL.

The chain couples TRBV5-6 to TRBJ1-5, with 7 bases aligning to TRBD1. The V gene's germline CDR1 is SGHDT and CDR2 YYEEEE. V shed 5 bases and J 7 bases; nucleotides not matched to a gene: 6. The CDR3 is 13 amino acids. CDR3 amino acids: CASSQGDRQPQHF. The CDR3 region has the DNA TGTGCCAGCAGTCAGGGGGATCGGCAGCCCCAGCATTTT. Filled out from reference TRBV5-6 and TRBJ1-5, the complete variable domain reads DAGVTQSPTHLIKTRGQQVTLRCSPKSGHDTVSWYQQALGQGPQFIFQYYEEEERQRGNFPDRFSGHQFPNYSSELNVNALLLGDSALYLCASSQGDRQPQHFGDGTRLSIL.

This clone has just one count. The chain joins TRBV19 to TRBJ2-3, with D perhaps TRBD1 (6 bases). This CDR3 is 16 amino acids long. The V end was cut by 1 base, the J end by 3 bases, with 14 bases between. The V gene's germline CDR1 is LNHDA and CDR2 SQIVND (reference sequence). CDR3 protein: CASSIGPARGTDTQYF. The CDR3 nucleotides read TGTGCCAGTAGTATAGGTCCTGCCAGGGGTACAGATACGCAGTATTTT.